A selection of T cell receptor beta chains follows, all from one sample in a study of a mutant IDH1 vaccine in newly diagnosed glioma. Which antigens these TCRs recognize remains unknown. Here immunoSEQ multiplex PCR was the method, and the copy in TCRdb shows in-frame clones only, minus some. The table records about 56,000 clones, more than 75% of them present only once. Sequencing used PBMCs, obtained from a glioma patient whose treatment included an IDH1 peptide vaccine. The receptors shown here come from a man aged 40-49 years with glioma. Both conserved end residues are part of each CDR3. Fields, in order: D gene, clone size, J gene, V gene, CDR3 length, CDR3 protein, CDR3 DNA. The D gene is left open where the match is weak. For some rows the clone size is stated as once, few or many, or as a class when expanded; others skip it.

NA | few | TRBJ2-2 | TRBV6-4 | 17 | CASSEAWERDGSGELFF | TGTGCCAGCAGCGAAGCGTGGGAGAGGGACGGGTCCGGGGAGCTGTTTTTT
TRBD1 | NA | TRBJ1-3 | TRBV9 | 16 | CASSPWDRASGNTIYF | TGTGCCAGCAGCCCCTGGGACAGGGCCTCTGGAAACACCATATATTTT
NA | NA | TRBJ2-3 | TRBV25-1 | 14 | CASSGGLSTDTQYF | TGTGCCAGCTCCGGGGGTCTCAGCACAGATACGCAGTATTTT
NA | NA | TRBJ1-2 | TRBV4-3 | 14 | CASSQDTGSYGYTF | TGCGCCAGCAGCCAAGATACAGGCAGCTATGGCTACACCTTC
TRBD2 | NA | TRBJ2-1 | TRBV5-1 | 15 | CASSPLAGALGEQFF | TGCGCCAGCAGCCCACTAGCGGGAGCCCTTGGTGAGCAGTTCTTC
NA | once | TRBJ1-5 | TRBV19 | 13 | CAVARAPGQPQHF | TGTGCCGTAGCCCGAGCCCCAGGTCAGCCCCAGCATTTT
TRBD2 | NA | TRBJ2-7 | TRBV4-1 | 15 | CASSQGLAGENEQYF | TGCGCCAGCAGCCAGGGGCTAGCGGGAGAGAACGAGCAGTACTTC
TRBD2 | NA | TRBJ2-1 | TRBV7-7 | 15 | CASSTGTSGSNEQFF | TGTGCCAGCAGCACCGGGACTAGCGGGTCGAATGAGCAGTTCTTC
TRBD2 | few | TRBJ2-3 | TRBV2 | 14 | CASIGTSGRHTQYF | TGTGCCAGCATCGGGACTAGCGGGAGACATACGCAGTATTTT
NA | NA | TRBJ2-3 | TRBV4-3 | 15 | CASSQDGIRGDTQYF | TGCGCCAGCAGCCAAGATGGAATCCGGGGGGATACGCAGTATTTT
NA | NA | TRBJ2-7 | TRBV18 | 14 | CASSPPDTSYEQYF | TGTGCCAGCTCACCACCGGACACTTCCTACGAGCAGTACTTC
NA | NA | TRBJ2-7 | TRBV6-6 | 11 | CASSRQNEQYF | TGTGCCAGCAGTCGCCAGAACGAGCAGTACTTC
TRBD1 | once | TRBJ1-1 | TRBV16 | 14 | CASSQGQGYTEAFF | TGTGCCAGCAGCCAAGGACAGGGGTACACTGAAGCTTTCTTT
TRBD2 | NA | TRBJ2-5 | TRBV5-4 | 17 | CASSLGLAGGLGETQYF | TGTGCCAGCAGCTTGGGGCTAGCGGGAGGTTTGGGGGAGACCCAGTACTTC